The clone carrying this T cell receptor beta chain was recorded many times. Antigen unknown. The junction departs from the called germline gene at one end, perhaps through a read error. The record originates from a study of neurological immune-mediated disorders. Study-wide points: Multiple sclerosis patients had less TCR clonal expansion than even healthy controls, unlike HTLV-1-associated myelopathy. One related-CDR3 cluster, identified by phylogenetic grouping, held the repertoires of 18 of 34 multiple sclerosis patients and was a possible signature.

The unsorted libraries originated from 2 million PBMCs that had been stored at -80 C. The authors obtained over 200 million TCR-beta sequences from 15-18 subjects per sequencing run. TCRdb re-derived calls from the 5' RACE reads in MiXCR, one entry per CDR3 protein. The table has 45,000 to 55,000 distinct CDR3 sequences, over 3.5% seen once; the top ten hold 5% to 7%. The CDR3 extends over 13 amino acids. This chain connects TRBV12-3 or TRBV12-4 to TRBJ2-5, with D perhaps matching TRBD2 (6 bases). The TCR was taken from a man aged 55 to 69 with multiple sclerosis. Specimen: PBMCs. The DNA for the CDR3 is TGTGCCAGCAGTTTGGGAGGACCATCAACTAGGCACTTC. Translating it yields CASSLGGPSTRHF.